The clone carrying this TCR beta chain was seen a few times. This specimen belongs to a study of cytomegalovirus exposure and HLA in healthy donors. V shed 5 bases and J shed 5 bases, with 13 bases lying between them. CDR3 length: 12 amino acids. Germline CDR1 SQVTM, CDR2 ANQGSEA. In the PCR, 60 Vbeta and 13 Jbeta primers were used. Under the authors' procedure: Later work found roughly 80 million unique TCR beta chains, with about 10 million shared. Sequencing used immunoSEQ multiplex PCR; TCRdb keeps in-frame clones, though not all of them. V and J calls and clone size are copied from that table; D and trimming were computed from the DNA. The sample carries 85,000 to 100,000 clones, around 64% recorded once.

The rearrangement joins TRBV29-1 to TRBJ2-7, with D maybe TRBD2 (7 bases). The source material was PBMCs. The TCR originated in a man aged 55 to 70 in good health and CMV-seronegative. CDR3 nucleotide sequence: TGCAGCGTTATGGCGGGGGCCCACGAGCAGTACTTC. This codes for CSVMAGAHEQYF.